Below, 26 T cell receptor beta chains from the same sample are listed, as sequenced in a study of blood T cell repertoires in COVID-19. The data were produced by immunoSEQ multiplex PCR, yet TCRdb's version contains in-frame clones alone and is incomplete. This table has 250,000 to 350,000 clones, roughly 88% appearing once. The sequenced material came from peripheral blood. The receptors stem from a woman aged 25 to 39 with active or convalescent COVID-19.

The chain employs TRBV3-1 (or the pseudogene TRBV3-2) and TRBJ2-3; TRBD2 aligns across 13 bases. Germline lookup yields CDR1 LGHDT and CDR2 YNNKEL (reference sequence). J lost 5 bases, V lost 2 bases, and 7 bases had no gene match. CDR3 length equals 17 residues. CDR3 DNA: TGTGCCAGCAGCCAAAGGGGACTAGCGGGGCCGGGAGATACGCAGTATTTT. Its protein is CASSQRGLAGPGDTQYF.

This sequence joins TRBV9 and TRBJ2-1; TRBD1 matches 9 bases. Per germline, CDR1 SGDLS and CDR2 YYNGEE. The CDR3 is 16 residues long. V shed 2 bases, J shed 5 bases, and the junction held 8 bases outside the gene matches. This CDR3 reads CASSVGTGTKNNEQFF. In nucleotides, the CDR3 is TGTGCCAGCAGCGTGGGGACAGGGACAAAAAACAATGAGCAGTTCTTC. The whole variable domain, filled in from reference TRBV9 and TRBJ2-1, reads DSGVTQTPKHLITATGQRVTLRCSPRSGDLSVYWYQQSLDQGLQFLIQYYNGEERAKGNILERFSAQQFPDLHSELNLSSLELGDSALYFCASSVGTGTKNNEQFFGPGTRLTVL.

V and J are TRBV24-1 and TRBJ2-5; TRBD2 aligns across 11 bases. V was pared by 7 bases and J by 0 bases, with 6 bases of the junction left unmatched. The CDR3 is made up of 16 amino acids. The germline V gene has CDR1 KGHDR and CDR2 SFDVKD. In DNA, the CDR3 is TGTGCCACCAGCCAAACTAGCGGGGGAAACCAAGAGACCCAGTACTTC. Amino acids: CATSQTSGGNQETQYF.

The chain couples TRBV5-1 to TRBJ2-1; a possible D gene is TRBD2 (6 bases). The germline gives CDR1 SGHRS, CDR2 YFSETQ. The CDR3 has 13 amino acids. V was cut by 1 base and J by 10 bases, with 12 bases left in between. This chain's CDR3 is CASSLRWGEEQFF. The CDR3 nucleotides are TGCGCCAGCAGCTTGAGGTGGGGGGAGGAGCAGTTCTTC.

The CDR3 is CAWSGRGRGNQETQYF. For the CDR3, the DNA is TGTGCCTGGAGTGGCAGGGGGCGAGGGAACCAAGAGACCCAGTACTTC. The chain carries TRBV30 and TRBJ2-5; TRBD1 matches 8 bases. Losses at the gene ends were 1 base for V and 0 bases for J; bases not matched to a gene: 7. Germline V gives CDR1 GTSNPN, CDR2 SVGIG (reference sequence). This CDR3 has 16 residues.

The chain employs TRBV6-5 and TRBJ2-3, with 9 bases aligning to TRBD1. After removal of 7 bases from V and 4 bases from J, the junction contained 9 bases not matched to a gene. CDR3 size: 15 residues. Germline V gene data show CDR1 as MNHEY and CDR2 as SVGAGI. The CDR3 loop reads CASTPQGARSDTQYF. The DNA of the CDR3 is TGTGCCAGCACCCCACAGGGGGCGCGGTCAGATACGCAGTATTTT.

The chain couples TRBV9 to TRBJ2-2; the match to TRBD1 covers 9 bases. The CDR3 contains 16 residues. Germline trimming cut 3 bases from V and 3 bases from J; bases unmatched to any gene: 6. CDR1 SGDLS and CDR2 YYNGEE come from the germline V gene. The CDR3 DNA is TGTGCCAGCAGCGCACGACAGGGGGTAGACACCGGGGAGCTGTTTTTT. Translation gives CASSARQGVDTGELFF.

As DNA, the CDR3 is TGTGCCAGCAGTTACCGAACAGGGGCGAACTATGGCTACACCTTC. This translates into CASSYRTGANYGYTF. This sequence joins TRBV6-2 or TRBV6-3 and TRBJ1-2; the match to TRBD1 covers 7 bases. This CDR3 contains 15 residues. V shed 2 bases, J shed 2 bases, and the junction held 5 bases outside the gene matches. Germline lookup yields CDR1 MNHEY and CDR2 SVGEGT.

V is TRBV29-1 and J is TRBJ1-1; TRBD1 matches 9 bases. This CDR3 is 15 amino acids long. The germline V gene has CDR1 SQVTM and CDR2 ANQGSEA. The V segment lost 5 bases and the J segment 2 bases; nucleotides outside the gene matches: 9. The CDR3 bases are TGCAGCGTTCCCCCCCCACAGGGGGCAAACACTGAAGCTTTCTTT. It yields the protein CSVPPPQGANTEAFF.

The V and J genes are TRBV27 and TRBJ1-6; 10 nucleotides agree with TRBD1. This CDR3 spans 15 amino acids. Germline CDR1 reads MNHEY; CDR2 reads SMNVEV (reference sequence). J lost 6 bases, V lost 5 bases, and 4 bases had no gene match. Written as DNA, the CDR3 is TGTGCCAGCAGTCCCCGGGACAGGGGTAATTCACCCCTCCACTTT. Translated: CASSPRDRGNSPLHF.

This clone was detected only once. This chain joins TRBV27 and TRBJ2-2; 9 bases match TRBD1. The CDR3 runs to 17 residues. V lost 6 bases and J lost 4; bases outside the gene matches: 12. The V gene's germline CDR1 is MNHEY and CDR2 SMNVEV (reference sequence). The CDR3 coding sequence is TGTGCCAGCAGCCGTATGGGGGGACAGGGACTCACCGGGGAGCTGTTTTTT. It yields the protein CASSRMGGQGLTGELFF.

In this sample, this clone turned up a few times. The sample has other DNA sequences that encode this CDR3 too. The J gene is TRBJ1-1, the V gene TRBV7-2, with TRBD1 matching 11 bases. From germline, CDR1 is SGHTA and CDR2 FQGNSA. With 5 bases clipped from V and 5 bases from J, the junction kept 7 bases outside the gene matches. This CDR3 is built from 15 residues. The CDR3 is CASSPRTGGRTEAFF. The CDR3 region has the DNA TGTGCCAGCAGCCCTCGGACAGGGGGCCGGACTGAAGCTTTCTTT. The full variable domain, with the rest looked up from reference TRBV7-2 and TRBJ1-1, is GAGVSQSPSNKVTEKGKDVELRCDPISGHTALYWYRQSLGQGLEFLIYFQGNSAPDKSGLPSDRFSAERTGGSVSTLTIQRTQQEDSAVYLCASSPRTGGRTEAFFGQGTRLTVV.

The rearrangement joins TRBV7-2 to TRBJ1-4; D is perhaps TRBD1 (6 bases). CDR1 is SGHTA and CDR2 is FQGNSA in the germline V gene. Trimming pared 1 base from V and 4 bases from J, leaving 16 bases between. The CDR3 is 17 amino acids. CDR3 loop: CASSLVVGARVNEKLFF. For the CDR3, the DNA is TGTGCCAGCAGCTTAGTAGTGGGGGCGCGGGTTAATGAAAAACTGTTTTTT.

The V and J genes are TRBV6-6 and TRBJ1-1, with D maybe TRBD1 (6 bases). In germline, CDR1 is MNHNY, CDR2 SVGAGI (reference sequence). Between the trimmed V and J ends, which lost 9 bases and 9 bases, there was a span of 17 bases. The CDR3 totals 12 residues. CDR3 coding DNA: TGTGCCAGTGATAAACAGGGTGTTCAAGCTTTCTTT. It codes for CASDKQGVQAFF.

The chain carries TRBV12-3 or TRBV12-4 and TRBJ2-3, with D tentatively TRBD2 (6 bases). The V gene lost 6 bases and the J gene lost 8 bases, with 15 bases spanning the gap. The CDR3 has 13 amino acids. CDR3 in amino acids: CASSPTAGSTQYF. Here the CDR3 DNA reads TGTGCCAGCAGCCCCACCGCGGGGAGTACGCAGTATTTT.

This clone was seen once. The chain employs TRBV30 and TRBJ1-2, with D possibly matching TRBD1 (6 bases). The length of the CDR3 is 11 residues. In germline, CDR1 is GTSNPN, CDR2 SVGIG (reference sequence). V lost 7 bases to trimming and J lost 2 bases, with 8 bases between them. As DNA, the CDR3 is TGTGCCTACAGGGTGAACTATGGCTACACCTTC. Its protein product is CAYRVNYGYTF.

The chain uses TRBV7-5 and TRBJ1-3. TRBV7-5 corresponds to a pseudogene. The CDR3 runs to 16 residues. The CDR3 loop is CARRPRGGECSNTIYF. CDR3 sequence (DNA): TGTGCCAGAAGACCTCGTGGAGGGGAGTGTTCTAACACCATATATTTT.

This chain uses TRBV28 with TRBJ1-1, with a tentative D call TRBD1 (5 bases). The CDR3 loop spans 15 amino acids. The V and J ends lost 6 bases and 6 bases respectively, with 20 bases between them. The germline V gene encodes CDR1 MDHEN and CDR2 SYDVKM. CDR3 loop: CASSPQAAGIPEAFF. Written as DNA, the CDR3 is TGTGCCAGCAGCCCCCAGGCGGCAGGGATACCTGAAGCTTTCTTT.

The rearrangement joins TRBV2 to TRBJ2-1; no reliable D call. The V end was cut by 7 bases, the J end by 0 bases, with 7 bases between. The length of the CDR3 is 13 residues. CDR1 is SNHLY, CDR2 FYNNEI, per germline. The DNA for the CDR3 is TGTGCCAGCACCCAGTACTCCTACAATGAGCAGTTCTTC. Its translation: CASTQYSYNEQFF.

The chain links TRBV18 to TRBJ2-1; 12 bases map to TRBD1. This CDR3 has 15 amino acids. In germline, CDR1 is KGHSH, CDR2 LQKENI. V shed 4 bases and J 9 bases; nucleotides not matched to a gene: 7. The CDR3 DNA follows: TGTGCCAGCTCACTAGGGGGGACAGGGGGCCGTGAGCAGTTCTTC. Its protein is CASSLGGTGGREQFF.

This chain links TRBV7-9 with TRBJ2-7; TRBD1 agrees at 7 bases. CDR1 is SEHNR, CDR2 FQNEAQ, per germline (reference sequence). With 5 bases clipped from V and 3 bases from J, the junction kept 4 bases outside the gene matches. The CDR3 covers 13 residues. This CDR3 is CASSEGASYEQYF. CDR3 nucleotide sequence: TGTGCCAGCAGCGAGGGGGCCAGCTACGAGCAGTACTTC. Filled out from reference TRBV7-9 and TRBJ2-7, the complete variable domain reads DTGVSQNPRHKITKRGQNVTFRCDPISEHNRLYWYRQTLGQGPEFLTYFQNEAQLEKSRLLSDRFSAERPKGSFSTLEIQRTEQGDSAMYLCASSEGASYEQYFGPGTRLTVT.

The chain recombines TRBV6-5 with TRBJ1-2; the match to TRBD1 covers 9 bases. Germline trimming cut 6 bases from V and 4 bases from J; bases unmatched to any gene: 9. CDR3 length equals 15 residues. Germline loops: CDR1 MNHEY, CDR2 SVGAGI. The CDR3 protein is CASSRTGEAAYGYTF. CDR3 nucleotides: TGTGCCAGCAGCCGGACAGGGGAGGCGGCCTATGGCTACACCTTC.

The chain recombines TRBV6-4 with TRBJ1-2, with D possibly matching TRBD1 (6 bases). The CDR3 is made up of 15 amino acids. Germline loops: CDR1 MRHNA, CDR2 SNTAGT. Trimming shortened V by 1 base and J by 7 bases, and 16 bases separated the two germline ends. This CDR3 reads CASSDFAGVQSGYTF. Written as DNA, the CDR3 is TGTGCCAGCAGTGACTTCGCAGGGGTACAGAGTGGCTACACCTTC.

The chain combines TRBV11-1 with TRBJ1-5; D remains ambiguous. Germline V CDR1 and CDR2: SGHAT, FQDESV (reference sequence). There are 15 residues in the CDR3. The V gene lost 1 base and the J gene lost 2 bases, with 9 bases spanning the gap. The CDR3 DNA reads TGTGCCAGCAGCTTAGACAGTCAGGGCAATCAGCCCCAGCATTTT. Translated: CASSLDSQGNQPQHF.

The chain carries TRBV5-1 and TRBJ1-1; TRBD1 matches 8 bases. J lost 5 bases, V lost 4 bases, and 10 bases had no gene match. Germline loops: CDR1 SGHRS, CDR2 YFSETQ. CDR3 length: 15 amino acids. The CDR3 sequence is CASSPQTGGGTEAFF. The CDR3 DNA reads TGCGCCAGCAGCCCTCAAACAGGGGGTGGGACTGAAGCTTTCTTT.

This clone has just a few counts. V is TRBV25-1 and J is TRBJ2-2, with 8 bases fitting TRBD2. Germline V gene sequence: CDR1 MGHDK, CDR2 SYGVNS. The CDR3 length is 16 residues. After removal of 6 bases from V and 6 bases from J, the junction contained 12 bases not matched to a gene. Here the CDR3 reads CASSKPGGKIAGELFF. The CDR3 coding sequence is TGTGCCAGCAGCAAGCCGGGAGGGAAAATAGCCGGGGAGCTGTTTTTT.